Below, 23 T cell receptor beta chains from the same sample are listed, as sequenced in a study of cytomegalovirus exposure and HLA in healthy donors. In the PCR, 60 Vbeta and 13 Jbeta primers were used. TCRdb keeps only in-frame clones here, not all; method: immunoSEQ multiplex PCR. The sample has 130,000 to 150,000 clones, 65% to 80% seen once. Source material: PBMCs. The source of these receptors is a middle-aged man in good health and CMV-seropositive.

CDR3 in amino acids: CASSPRQGPYEQYF. CDR3 sequence (DNA): TGTGCCAGCAGCCCTAGACAGGGCCCCTACGAGCAGTACTTC. The chain is built from TRBV9 and TRBJ2-7, with TRBD1 matching 7 bases. Trimming cost V 4 bases and J 2 bases; bases outside gene matches: 6. The CDR3 is made up of 14 amino acids. The germline gives CDR1 SGDLS, CDR2 YYNGEE.

The chain recombines TRBV5-1 with TRBJ2-5; 8 nucleotides match TRBD2. With V trimmed by 7 bases and J by 5 bases, 7 bases remained unmatched. This CDR3 has 13 residues. Germline V gives CDR1 SGHRS, CDR2 YFSETQ. The CDR3 protein is CASSGGVTETQYF. The CDR3 DNA sequence: TGCGCCAGCTCCGGGGGGGTTACGGAGACCCAGTACTTC.

The chain employs TRBV7-9 and TRBJ2-2, with D perhaps TRBD2 (6 bases). The CDR3 runs to 15 residues. CDR1 and CDR2 (germline): SEHNR, FQNEAQ (reference sequence). V was trimmed by 5 bases and J by 3 bases, leaving 13 bases between them. This CDR3 is CASSPRLVDTGELFF. The CDR3, as DNA: TGTGCCAGCAGCCCACGACTAGTTGACACCGGGGAGCTGTTTTTT.

The V call is TRBV4-2, the J call TRBJ2-2; 13 bases map to TRBD2. The CDR3 covers 17 residues. CDR1 LGHNA and CDR2 YNFKEQ come from the germline V gene. The V and J ends lost 4 bases and 1 base, in that order; junction bases with no gene match: 3. The CDR3: CASSPGLAGVNTGELFF. Here the CDR3 DNA reads TGTGCCAGCAGCCCCGGACTAGCGGGAGTGAACACCGGGGAGCTGTTTTTT.

The chain links TRBV27 to TRBJ1-5, with a possible D match to TRBD1 (5 bases). Germline CDR1 is MNHEY and CDR2 is SMNVEV (reference sequence). V lost 5 bases and J 2 bases, leaving 13 bases between the germline ends. The CDR3 length is 15 residues. The CDR3 spells CASSNQGGGNQPQHF. The CDR3 nucleotides are TGTGCCAGCAGTAACCAGGGCGGCGGCAATCAGCCCCAGCATTTT.

CDR3 protein: CASSAGLAGYEQYF. The CDR3 DNA sequence: TGTGCCAGCAGCGCGGGACTAGCAGGCTACGAGCAGTACTTC. This chain uses TRBV9 with TRBJ2-7; the match to TRBD2 covers 9 bases. V was pared by 3 bases and J by 3 bases, with 4 bases of the junction left unmatched. The germline CDR1 and CDR2 sequences are SGDLS and YYNGEE. There are 14 residues in the CDR3.

This clone occurred once. The chain employs TRBV5-6 and TRBJ1-1; TRBD1 agrees at 8 bases. The ends lost 4 bases at V and 10 bases at J; junction bases unmatched: 18. Germline CDR1 and CDR2: SGHDT and YYEEEE. This CDR3 is built from 16 residues. This CDR3 is CASSPITGQGGGLAFF. Written as DNA, the CDR3 is TGTGCCAGCAGCCCAATCACCGGACAGGGAGGTGGCTTAGCTTTCTTT.

The chain employs TRBV4-2 and TRBJ2-2; 12 bases agree with TRBD2. J was trimmed by 4 bases and V by 5 bases; bases with no gene match: 5. This CDR3 has 16 amino acids. Germline V CDR1 and CDR2: LGHNA, YNFKEQ. CDR3 coding DNA: TGTGCCAGCAGCGATACTAGCGGGAGGTTCACCGGGGAGCTGTTTTTT. Protein: CASSDTSGRFTGELFF.

This clone showed up just a few times. The chain is built from TRBV27 and TRBJ2-7, with TRBD1 identical over 11 bases. The V and J ends lost 9 bases and 2 bases, in that order; junction bases with no gene match: 18. Germline V gene lookup returns CDR1 MNHEY and CDR2 SMNVEV (reference sequence). The CDR3 extends over 18 amino acids. CDR3 in DNA: TGTGCCAGTACCTCCTTGGCCGAACCGGGACAGGGGGCCTACGAGCAGTACTTC. This encodes CASTSLAEPGQGAYEQYF.

The gene calls are TRBV29-1 and TRBJ2-3, with 10 bases that match TRBD2. Per germline, CDR1 SQVTM and CDR2 ANQGSEA. The V gene end was trimmed by 7 bases and the J gene end by 1 base; junction bases not matched to a gene: 5. CDR3 length: 14 residues. The CDR3 region is CSGTSGSRTDTQYF. DNA for the CDR3: TGCAGCGGGACTAGCGGCAGCCGCACAGATACGCAGTATTTT.

This clone was counted a few times. CDR3 coding DNA: TGTGCCAGCAGCCCTCAAAGGGGCATGAACACTGAAGCTTTCTTT. Its protein is CASSPQRGMNTEAFF. The rearrangement links TRBV7-2 to TRBJ1-1; TRBD1 might be the D (5 bases). Trimming left V 5 bases short and J 0 bases short, with 13 bases between. There are 15 residues in the CDR3. Germline loops: CDR1 SGHTA, CDR2 FQGNSA.

The rearrangement links TRBV4-1 to TRBJ2-7; D may be TRBD2 (5 bases). The CDR3 has 14 amino acids. Germline V gene sequence: CDR1 MGHRA, CDR2 YSYEKL. The V end lost 4 bases, the J end lost 3 bases, and 13 bases lay between the germline ends. CDR3 coding DNA: TGCGCCAGCAGCCCAGGAGGCCAGCGCTACGAGCAGTACTTC. This gives the protein CASSPGGQRYEQYF.

The chain combines TRBV28 with TRBJ2-1, with 14 positions matching TRBD2. V was clipped by 7 bases and J by 4 bases; unmatched bases: 9. Per the germline V gene, CDR1 is MDHEN and CDR2 is SYDVKM. CDR3 length equals 17 residues. CDR3 amino acids: CASTSGTSGSFYNEQFF. The CDR3 region has the DNA TGTGCCAGCACATCCGGGACTAGCGGGAGTTTTTACAATGAGCAGTTCTTC.

J is TRBJ2-3 and V is TRBV28; TRBD1 aligns across 9 bases. The J segment lost 2 bases and the V segment lost 5 bases, leaving 26 bases of the junction unmatched. The CDR3 is 22 amino acids. The germline CDR1 and CDR2 sequences are MDHEN and SYDVKM. The CDR3: CASSRPVWTGEDIKRNTDTQYF. In DNA form, the CDR3 reads TGTGCCAGCAGTCGGCCGGTTTGGACAGGGGAGGATATTAAGCGTAACACAGATACGCAGTATTTT.

Regarding this clone: Other DNA sequences within the sample encode an identical CDR3. This chain links TRBV2 with TRBJ2-1; 14 bases are shared with TRBD2. Germline values: CDR1 SNHLY, CDR2 FYNNEI. The CDR3 totals 15 residues. Trimming at V came to 5 bases and at J to 7 bases, leaving 4 bases not matched to a gene. This chain's CDR3 is CASSPGTSGSNEQFF. The CDR3 DNA sequence: TGTGCCAGCAGTCCCGGGACTAGCGGGAGTAATGAGCAGTTCTTC.

The J gene is TRBJ2-4, the V gene TRBV15, with D perhaps TRBD1 (6 bases). CDR1 is LNHNV and CDR2 is YYDKDF in the germline V gene (reference sequence). This CDR3 is 14 amino acids long. V lost 8 bases to trimming and J lost 5 bases, with 16 bases between them. CDR3 in DNA: TGTGCCACCGCCTCTGGGGGCCAACAAAACATTCAGTACTTC. Protein product: CATASGGQQNIQYF.

The gene calls are TRBV25-1 and TRBJ2-7, with 9 nucleotides matching TRBD1. With 4 bases clipped from V and 1 base from J, the junction kept 14 bases outside the gene matches. This CDR3 has 18 residues. Germline CDR1 reads MGHDK; CDR2 reads SYGVNS. The DNA of the CDR3 is TGTGCCAGCAGTGCTAAGGACAGGGGCCCGGACTCGTCCTACGAGCAGTACTTC. Translation gives CASSAKDRGPDSSYEQYF.

V gene TRBV11-2 combines with J gene TRBJ2-5; possibly TRBD2 for D (6 bases). The CDR3 covers 13 residues. Germline V gene data show CDR1 as SGHAT and CDR2 as FQNNGV. V shed 1 base and J shed 7 bases, with 10 bases lying between them. Written as DNA, the CDR3 is TGTGCCAGCAGCTTAGTAGAGGGAGGGACCCAGTACTTC. Its translation is CASSLVEGGTQYF.

The V gene is TRBV19, the J gene TRBJ2-3; D is possibly TRBD2 (6 bases). Germline V gene data show CDR1 as LNHDA and CDR2 as SQIVND (reference sequence). The CDR3 consists of 13 residues. V was clipped by 4 bases and J by 13 bases, with 18 bases between them. CDR3 protein: CASSKASGTGKYF. The CDR3 bases are TGTGCCAGTAGTAAGGCGTCCGGGACTGGCAAGTATTTT.

The chain has TRBV15 and TRBJ2-1; D uncertain. V lost 2 bases and J lost 5, with 13 bases in between. The CDR3 loop spans 15 amino acids. Germline CDR1 is LNHNV and CDR2 is YYDKDF (reference sequence). The CDR3 here is CATSRTVNPHNEQFF. In DNA form, the CDR3 reads TGTGCCACCAGCAGAACAGTGAACCCGCACAATGAGCAGTTCTTC.

This chain uses TRBV19 with TRBJ2-7, with a tentative D call TRBD2 (6 bases). Germline-derived CDR1 and CDR2 are LNHDA and SQIVND (reference sequence). This CDR3 is built from 16 residues. The ends were cut back, 4 bases at V and 3 bases at J, with 19 bases in the middle. CDR3: CASSTHPRGSLYEQYF. The CDR3 DNA reads as TGTGCCAGTAGTACCCACCCCCGGGGGAGTCTCTACGAGCAGTACTTC.

This clone has just one count. The chain carries TRBV19 and TRBJ1-2, with 9 bases lining up with TRBD1. From germline, CDR1 is LNHDA and CDR2 SQIVND (reference sequence). There are 14 residues in the CDR3. V lost 7 bases to trimming and J lost 4 bases; unmatched junction nucleotides: 7. In DNA form, the CDR3 reads TGTGCCAGTACCTTGACAGGGGGGGGCTATGGCTACACCTTC. This codes for CASTLTGGGYGYTF.

This clone showed up just once. The chain is built from TRBV12-5 and TRBJ2-4; 8 bases fit TRBD1. J lost 9 bases, V lost 2 bases, and 9 bases had no gene match. The germline CDR1 and CDR2 sequences are LGHNT and FRNRAP. The CDR3 sequence is 15 residues long. In nucleotides, the CDR3 is TGTGCTAGTGGTTTGTCCGGACAGGGTATGACCATTCAGTACTTC. Translation: CASGLSGQGMTIQYF.